This TCR beta chain comes out of a study of shared clonotypes between healthy human individuals. Study background: Used for every donor were three CD4 naive, three CD4 memory, two CD8 naive and one CD8 memory plate. Study-wide findings and caveats: A limitation of the genetic and exposure-history diversity represented arose from few donors.

As to this clone: Antigen unknown.

All the donors were Caucasian adults who lived in Nashville, Tennessee. The split of CD4+ cells yielded CD45RA+ naive and CD45RA-negative memory subsets. CDR3 length: 13 residues. Germline V gene sequence: CDR1 GTSNPN, CDR2 SVGIG (reference sequence). J gave up 7 bases and V 2 bases, and 5 bases lay outside the gene matches. Clones were read by immunoSEQ multiplex PCR, and TCRdb kept only the in-frame ones, dropping some. In the table there are 2 million to 2.5 million clones, 90% to 96% of which are singletons. The source is a man aged 18 to 30 in good health. The chain is built from TRBV30 and TRBJ1-5, with 7 positions matching TRBD1. The sample taken for sequencing was naive CD4+ T cells sorted from blood. Subset noted: CD45RA+ positively selected. CDR3 sequence: CAWSTRGDQPQHF. DNA for the CDR3: TGTGCCTGGAGTACCAGGGGGGACCAGCCCCAGCATTTT.